Listed below are T cell receptor beta chains from one sample, sequenced in a study of CD8+CD57+ T cells in acquired aplastic anemia. Via MiXCR, TCRdb re-called the reads, giving one row per CDR3 protein. The table records 200,000 or so distinct CDR3 sequences, more than 55% of them present only once. The specimen was sorted CD4+, CD8+, or CD8+CD57+ T cells (not recorded which) from PBMCs. These receptors came from a human donor with aplastic anemia. Each CDR3 is given with its conserved first and last residue. Clone size appears in some rows only: once, few, many, or a class for an expanded clone.

CDR3,size,V,J
CASSMAQRTANYGYTF,.,TRBV19,TRBJ1-2
CASKETSGGTDTQYF,.,TRBV2,TRBJ2-3
CASSQVLGLARQETQYF,few,TRBV4-1,TRBJ2-5
CASSIGTDPLTLYNEQFF,.,TRBV5-5,TRBJ2-1
CASSEIAENTGELFF,.,TRBV2,TRBJ2-2
CSAPSSGGADTQYF,few,TRBV20-1,TRBJ2-3
CASSAGLGRGEQYF,few,TRBV7-9,TRBJ2-7
CASSRINEQYF,few,TRBV5-6,TRBJ2-7
CASSPDGFPYEQYF,.,TRBV7-9,TRBJ2-7
CASNSPGRDLFFF,once,TRBV2,TRBJ1-1
CASSRSGRDEQFF,.,TRBV10-2,TRBJ2-1
CASSEFVQSTEAFF,.,TRBV5-5,TRBJ1-1
CATPYRDSSYEQYF,few,TRBV7-8,TRBJ2-7
CSANRANTEAFF,.,TRBV20-1,TRBJ1-1
CASSLDWRESSYNEQFF,.,TRBV7-8,TRBJ2-1
CSARGRGKRANVLTF,.,TRBV20-1,TRBJ2-6
CASSEKGTERNTIYF,.,TRBV7-9,TRBJ1-3
CASSLGRGGYEQYF,.,TRBV7-2,TRBJ2-7
CASSIGLTLYNEQFF,many,TRBV19,TRBJ2-1
CASSAPVGIAGGNEQFF,many,TRBV5-6,TRBJ2-1
CASSLTREEAFF,.,TRBV7-3,TRBJ1-1
CATSPPVGNSPLHF,.,TRBV15,TRBJ1-6
CAIGLRDSEYGYTF,.,TRBV10-3,TRBJ1-2
CASSYSGRVVDTQYF,.,TRBV5-1,TRBJ2-3
CSALLLAGGGTDTQYF,.,TRBV20-1,TRBJ2-3
CASSLQGAGELFF,.,TRBV7-6,TRBJ2-2
CATSRDIQGNSPLHF,.,TRBV15,TRBJ1-6
CASSEGLAALISYNEQFF,once,TRBV10-1,TRBJ2-1
CASNPSGGTQYF,.,TRBV11-1,TRBJ2-3
CASSLERGGQGTDTQYF,many,TRBV13,TRBJ2-3
CATSSREGVGDNEQFF,.,TRBV15,TRBJ2-1